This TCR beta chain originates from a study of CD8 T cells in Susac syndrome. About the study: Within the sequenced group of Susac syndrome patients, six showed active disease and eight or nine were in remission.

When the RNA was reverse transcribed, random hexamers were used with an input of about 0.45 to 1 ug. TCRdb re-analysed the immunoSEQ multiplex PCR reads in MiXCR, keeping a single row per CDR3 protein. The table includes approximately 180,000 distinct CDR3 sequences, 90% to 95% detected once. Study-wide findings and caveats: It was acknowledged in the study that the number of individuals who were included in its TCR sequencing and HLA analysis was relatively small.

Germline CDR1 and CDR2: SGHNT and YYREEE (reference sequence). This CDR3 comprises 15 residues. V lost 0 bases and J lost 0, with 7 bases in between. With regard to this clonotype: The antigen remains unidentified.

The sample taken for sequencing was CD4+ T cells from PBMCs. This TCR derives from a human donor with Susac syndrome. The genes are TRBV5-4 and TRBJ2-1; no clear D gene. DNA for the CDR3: TGTGCCAGCAGCTTGGACTCAAGCTCCTACAATGAGCAGTTCTTC. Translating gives CASSLDSSSYNEQFF.